This T cell receptor (beta chain) was recovered during a study of blood T cell repertoires in COVID-19. Some clones are missing from TCRdb's copy, which holds only in-frame ones; the method was immunoSEQ multiplex PCR. The sample carries some 300,000 clones, about 90% recorded once. The CDR3 consists of 13 residues. Germline V CDR1 and CDR2: MGHDK, SYGVNS. Trimming shortened V by 6 bases and J by 4 bases, and 12 bases separated the two germline ends. The sequencing input was PBMCs or T cells enriched from blood (not recorded which). This receptor was obtained from a woman aged 45-65 years who had been exposed to COVID-19. The chain links TRBV25-1 to TRBJ1-1; D possibly corresponds to TRBD1 (5 bases). In DNA form, the CDR3 reads TGTGCCAGCAGCACTACGGGGGGCACTGAAGCTTTCTTT. Translation gives CASSTTGGTEAFF.